The 12 T cell receptor beta chains below all came from one sample that was sequenced in a study of blood T cell repertoires in COVID-19. The table came from immunoSEQ multiplex PCR; TCRdb's copy has only in-frame clones and leaves some out. This sample carries over 150,000 clones, 80% to 85% of them seen once, and the ten largest clones take roughly 2.9%. Specimen: peripheral blood. The receptors come from an older woman with acute or convalescent COVID-19.

The chain recombines TRBV20-1 with TRBJ1-1; possibly TRBD1 for D (6 bases). The CDR3 sequence is 11 residues long. The germline V gene encodes CDR1 DFQATT and CDR2 SNEGSKA (reference sequence). The DNA of the CDR3 is TGCAGCTTGGACAGCAACACTGAAGCTTTCTTT. Protein sequence: CSLDSNTEAFF.

J is TRBJ1-3 and V is TRBV19, with 10 positions matching TRBD1. The germline V gene encodes CDR1 LNHDA and CDR2 SQIVND (reference sequence). V shed 5 bases and J 0 bases; nucleotides not matched to a gene: 7. The CDR3 covers 17 residues. CDR3 region: CASSARGQGRSGNTIYF. CDR3 DNA sequence: TGTGCCAGTAGTGCAAGGGGACAGGGGCGCTCTGGAAACACCATATATTTT.

The V gene is TRBV29-1, the J gene TRBJ2-5, with unresolved D. The CDR3 consists of 15 residues. V lost 3 bases and J lost 5, with 19 bases in between. Germline CDR1 SQVTM, CDR2 ANQGSEA. The CDR3 bases are TGCAGCGTTGATTGGCGAAAAGAGGATACGGAGACCCAGTACTTC. Its translation is CSVDWRKEDTETQYF. The whole variable domain, filled in from reference TRBV29-1 and TRBJ2-5, reads SAVISQKPSRDICQRGTSLTIQCQVDSQVTMMFWYRQQPGQSLTLIATANQGSEATYESGFVIDKFPISRPNLTFSTLTVSNMSPEDSSIYLCSVDWRKEDTETQYFGPGTRLLVL.

This clone was found once. This chain connects TRBV24-1 to TRBJ1-2, with 7 bases aligning to TRBD1. The CDR3 is 16 amino acids. V lost 4 bases and J lost 3; bases outside the gene matches: 10. Germline loops: CDR1 KGHDR, CDR2 SFDVKD. CDR3 loop: CATSEVSSQGYYGYTF. Written as DNA, the CDR3 is TGTGCCACCAGTGAAGTATCGTCACAGGGGTACTATGGCTACACCTTC.

The gene calls are TRBV28 and TRBJ1-6; D is uncertain. The CDR3 has 14 residues. The germline V gene encodes CDR1 MDHEN and CDR2 SYDVKM. The V end lost 8 bases, the J end lost 7 bases, and 15 bases lay between the germline ends. CDR3 sequence: CASGTRFPNSPLHF. The CDR3 region has the DNA TGTGCCAGCGGAACTAGATTCCCCAATTCACCCCTCCACTTT.

The V and J genes are TRBV5-1 and TRBJ2-7, with D possibly TRBD1 on 6 matching bases. V shed 3 bases and J shed 6 bases, with 10 bases lying between them. This CDR3 is 12 amino acids long. Germline CDR1 SGHRS, CDR2 YFSETQ. The CDR3 loop reads CASSSDRTEQYF. DNA for the CDR3: TGCGCCAGCAGCTCCGACAGGACCGAGCAGTACTTC. Using reference TRBV5-1 and TRBJ2-7 for the parts outside the CDR3, the full variable domain is KAGVTQTPRYLIKTRGQQVTLSCSPISGHRSVSWYQQTPGQGLQFLFEYFSETQRNKGNFPGRFSGRQFSNSRSEMNVSTLELGDSALYLCASSSDRTEQYFGPGTRLTVT.

This clone was seen a handful of times. V gene TRBV5-4 combines with J gene TRBJ2-7; 7 bases are shared with TRBD1. Germline V CDR1 and CDR2: SGHNT, YYREEE (reference sequence). There are 15 residues in the CDR3. V dropped 5 bases and J dropped 7; count of bases not matched to a gene: 15. The CDR3 spells CASRRQGSAYEEQYF. In DNA form, the CDR3 reads TGTGCCAGCAGACGACAGGGATCGGCCTACGAAGAGCAGTACTTC.

The chain carries TRBV30 and TRBJ1-2; 10 bases match TRBD1. The junction had 12 bases not matched to a gene; V was cut back by 2 bases and J by 6 bases. From germline, CDR1 is GTSNPN and CDR2 SVGIG (reference sequence). The CDR3 has 16 residues. The CDR3 spells CAWSKKPGQGSHGYTF. The CDR3 DNA is TGTGCCTGGAGTAAAAAACCGGGACAGGGGTCTCATGGCTACACCTTC.

The chain couples TRBV6-2 or TRBV6-3 to TRBJ2-7; 7 bases are a match to TRBD2. CDR3 length: 16 amino acids. Germline V gene sequence: CDR1 MNHEY, CDR2 SVGEGT. Germline trimming cut 0 bases from V and 5 bases from J; bases unmatched to any gene: 10. CDR3 loop: CASSYSSGAYLHEQYF. The CDR3 nucleotides read TGTGCCAGCAGTTACTCCAGCGGGGCCTACCTTCACGAGCAGTACTTC.

This chain connects TRBV11-3 to TRBJ1-3; possibly TRBD1 for D (6 bases). This CDR3 is built from 16 residues. Per germline, CDR1 SGHNT and CDR2 YENEEA. V was pared by 4 bases and J by 1 base, with 14 bases between. The CDR3 bases are TGTGCCAGCAGCTCGAGGACAGAAGAGTCTGGAAACACCATATATTTT. Residues: CASSSRTEESGNTIYF.

The rearrangement uses TRBV6-6 and TRBJ1-2, with 9 bases identical to TRBD1. J was trimmed by 1 base and V by 6 bases; bases with no gene match: 6. This CDR3 has 15 residues. Germline V lookup: CDR1 MNHNY, CDR2 SVGAGI (reference sequence). The CDR3 coding sequence is TGTGCCAGCAGCTCCGGGACAGGGTATAACTATGGCTACACCTTC. Translated: CASSSGTGYNYGYTF.

This chain joins TRBV11-2 and TRBJ2-7; weak D call: TRBD2 (7 bases). CDR3 length equals 18 residues. V dropped 5 bases and J dropped 3 bases, with 26 bases sitting between them. The germline V gene encodes CDR1 SGHAT and CDR2 FQNNGV. CDR3 nucleotide sequence: TGTGCCAGCAGCCCCCCGGTAGGGAGTAGGGGGGGACTCTACGAGCAGTACTTC. Its protein is CASSPPVGSRGGLYEQYF.